This T cell receptor beta chain comes out of a study of T-cell memory formation after mild COVID-19. General study results and limits: Detection of some responders pre-infection suggested pre-existing cross-reactive memory T cells participated.

Regarding this clonotype: Its antigen is not known.

TCRdb called the 5' RACE reads again in MiXCR, with one record for every CDR3 protein. The sample has roughly 310,000 distinct CDR3 sequences, roughly 15% seen once. This TCR was recovered from a man between 18 and 29 years old who had mild COVID-19 (a few samples of this study predate the infection). Cell type and time point are not known. Material: PBMCs or a T cell subset sorted from them (not recorded which).

In nucleotides, the CDR3 is TGCGCCAGCAGCCCGGACAGGGGCTCTGGAAACACCATATATTTT. Residues: CASSPDRGSGNTIYF. The chain recombines TRBV5-1 with TRBJ1-3; 9 positions match TRBD1. The CDR3 loop spans 15 amino acids. Per the germline V gene, CDR1 is SGHRS and CDR2 is YFSETQ. The junction had 2 bases not matched to a gene; V was cut back by 4 bases and J by 0 bases.